Listed here are 26 T cell receptor beta chains from one sample, sequenced in a study of CD4 T cells in relation to SARS-CoV-2 and coronaviruses. Assay used: immunoSEQ multiplex PCR; TCRdb lists only in-frame clones, some missing. The sample lists approximately 50,000 clones, about 91% occurring once. The specimen sequenced was naive CD4+ T cells from PBMCs. Subset given: naive CD4+ T cells isolated by negative enrichment. These receptors all come from an adult with COVID-19.

This chain joins TRBV28 and TRBJ2-5, with 9 positions matching TRBD1. Germline CDR1 MDHEN, CDR2 SYDVKM. The CDR3 consists of 13 residues. V lost 5 bases, J lost 9 bases, and 7 bases stayed unmatched. CDR3 in DNA: TGTGCCAGCAGTCGGGGACAGGGTAAAGCCCAGTACTTC. It specifies CASSRGQGKAQYF.

This clone has more than one count but fewer than ten. The V and J genes are TRBV7-9 and TRBJ1-1; 8 bases are a match to TRBD1. This CDR3 region has 12 residues. Germline assignment: CDR1 SEHNR and CDR2 FQNEAQ (reference sequence). The J segment lost 1 base and the V segment lost 10 bases, leaving 2 bases of the junction unmatched. The CDR3 spells CATDRANTEAFF. The DNA of the CDR3 is TGTGCCACGGACAGGGCGAACACTGAAGCTTTCTTT.

The genes are TRBV19 and TRBJ1-5, with 7 bases that match TRBD1. The CDR3 contains 15 residues. After removal of 5 bases from V and 9 bases from J, the junction contained 13 bases not matched to a gene. Looked up from germline, CDR1 is LNHDA and CDR2 is SQIVND (reference sequence). The CDR3 DNA is TGTGCCAGTAGTGGCCGGGACAGATTACAGCGGCCCCAGCATTTT. Translated: CASSGRDRLQRPQHF.

The rearrangement uses TRBV2 and TRBJ2-1, with 8 bases lining up with TRBD2. The ends lost 9 bases at V and 7 bases at J; junction bases unmatched: 8. CDR1 and CDR2 from the germline V gene are SNHLY and FYNNEI. The CDR3 is made up of 13 amino acids. CDR3 in amino acids: CASTRGGRNEQFF. Written as DNA, the CDR3 is TGTGCCAGTACCCGGGGCGGGAGGAATGAGCAGTTCTTC.

This chain joins TRBV7-9 and TRBJ2-5; no clear D. The CDR3 is 15 amino acids. V was trimmed by 5 bases and J by 2 bases, leaving 15 bases between them. Germline CDR1 and CDR2: SEHNR and FQNEAQ (reference sequence). The CDR3 sequence is CASSGTAVEQETQYF. The CDR3 DNA reads TGTGCCAGCAGCGGCACGGCAGTGGAACAAGAGACCCAGTACTTC.

As DNA, the CDR3 is TGTGCCAGCAGCTCCGATAAGGTGTCTGGAAACACCATATATTTT. This translates into CASSSDKVSGNTIYF. The gene calls are TRBV7-9 and TRBJ1-3; D is ambiguous. Trimming pared 4 bases from V and 1 base from J, leaving 11 bases between. This CDR3 spans 15 amino acids. Germline assignment: CDR1 SEHNR and CDR2 FQNEAQ (reference sequence).

The gene calls are TRBV30 and TRBJ1-6; TRBD1 might be the D (6 bases). The CDR3 extends over 15 amino acids. The germline V gene encodes CDR1 GTSNPN and CDR2 SVGIG (reference sequence). V gave up 4 bases and J gave up 5 bases, with 15 bases separating them. The CDR3 reads CAWTADRLNNSPLHF. Here the CDR3 DNA reads TGTGCCTGGACCGCCGACAGGCTGAATAATTCACCCCTCCACTTT.

The chain carries TRBV29-1 and TRBJ2-1, with 9 bases fitting TRBD2. J was trimmed by 1 base and V by 5 bases; bases with no gene match: 3. The length of the CDR3 is 14 residues. Germline assignment: CDR1 SQVTM and CDR2 ANQGSEA. CDR3 coding DNA: TGCAGCGTTCGAGCGGGGGGATCCTACAATGAGCAGTTCTTC. Translated, it gives CSVRAGGSYNEQFF.

This clone came up a few times. The chain employs TRBV5-4 and TRBJ1-1; TRBD1 is a possible D gene (5 bases). Trimming took off 1 base at V and 1 base at J, with 5 bases between the two ends. The CDR3 extends over 13 amino acids. Germline-derived CDR1 and CDR2 are SGHNT and YYREEE (reference sequence). The CDR3 coding sequence is TGTGCCAGCAGCTTGAGGGGGAACACTGAAGCTTTCTTT. Its protein product is CASSLRGNTEAFF.

Turning to this clone: At one of its ends the junction is not consistent with the germline gene, which may arise from a read error. The rearrangement joins TRBV6-5 to TRBJ1-5, with 9 bases identical to TRBD1. The CDR3 contains 15 residues. Germline values: CDR1 MNHEY, CDR2 SVGAGI. This chain's CDR3 is CAGRGTGMGNQPQHF. As DNA, the CDR3 is TGTGCCGGCAGGGGGACAGGGATGGGCAATCAGCCCCAGCATTTT.

The V call is TRBV12-3 or TRBV12-4, the J call TRBJ2-7, with D unresolved. The CDR3 contains 11 residues. V lost 5 bases to trimming and J lost 6 bases, with 8 bases between them. The CDR3 reads CASSSFVEQYF. CDR3 coding DNA: TGTGCCAGCAGTAGTTTCGTCGAGCAGTACTTC.

The chain links TRBV6-5 to TRBJ1-6; D remains unclear. V shed 0 bases and J shed 9 bases, with 15 bases lying between them. The CDR3 runs to 16 residues. Looked up from germline, CDR1 is MNHEY and CDR2 is SVGAGI. The CDR3 loop reads CASSYSSGSQSSPLHF. CDR3 bases: TGTGCCAGCAGTTACTCGAGCGGGAGTCAGAGTTCACCCCTCCACTTT.

The chain is built from TRBV28 and TRBJ1-2, with D unresolved. The CDR3 spans 12 residues. V was trimmed by 6 bases and J by 2 bases, leaving 7 bases between them. Germline CDR1 and CDR2: MDHEN and SYDVKM. The CDR3 nucleotides are TGTGCCAGCAGCTCCCTAAACTATGGCTACACCTTC. Translated, it gives CASSSLNYGYTF.

The sample holds one count of this clone. The J gene is TRBJ1-2, the V gene TRBV5-6; maybe TRBD1 (5 bases). The V gene's germline CDR1 is SGHDT and CDR2 YYEEEE. V lost 0 bases and J lost 6, with 9 bases in between. The CDR3 spans 13 residues. CDR3 amino acids: CASSLVQEHGYTF. In DNA form, the CDR3 reads TGTGCCAGCAGCTTGGTACAGGAACATGGCTACACCTTC.

This chain links TRBV2 with TRBJ2-7; no clear D. V dropped 6 bases and J dropped 7 bases, with 10 bases sitting between them. CDR1 and CDR2 (germline): SNHLY, FYNNEI. This CDR3 is built from 11 residues. The CDR3 DNA reads as TGTGCCAGCAGCCGTCTGGATGAGCAGTACTTC. Translated: CASSRLDEQYF.

The rearrangement links TRBV3-1 (or the pseudogene TRBV3-2) to TRBJ2-4; D not resolved. V dropped 1 base and J dropped 0 bases, with 10 bases sitting between them. This CDR3 spans 16 amino acids. Germline V lookup: CDR1 LGHDT, CDR2 YNNKEL (reference sequence). The CDR3 coding sequence is TGTGCCAGCAGCCAAGGGGGTGTGCTAGCCAAAAACATTCAGTACTTC. Its translation: CASSQGGVLAKNIQYF.

Written as DNA, the CDR3 is TGTGCCAGCAGTTACAGCGGGAGAAGCACAGATACGCAGTATTTT. Translated: CASSYSGRSTDTQYF. J is TRBJ2-3 and V is TRBV6-5; 8 bases agree with TRBD2. Germline V lookup: CDR1 MNHEY, CDR2 SVGAGI. The CDR3 runs to 15 residues. Trimming at V came to 2 bases and at J to 0 bases, leaving 1 base not matched to a gene.

The chain has TRBV10-3 and TRBJ2-1; 7 positions agree with TRBD2. V dropped 2 bases and J dropped 7; count of bases not matched to a gene: 8. In germline, CDR1 is ENHRY, CDR2 SYGVKD. The length of the CDR3 is 15 residues. CDR3 nucleotides: TGTGCCATCAGTGAGGGCAAGCGGGATGGTAATGAGCAGTTCTTC. As protein: CAISEGKRDGNEQFF.

V is TRBV2 and J is TRBJ2-1; 10 bases line up with TRBD1. The germline V gene encodes CDR1 SNHLY and CDR2 FYNNEI. The CDR3 loop spans 13 amino acids. V lost 8 bases, J lost 4 bases, and 2 bases stayed unmatched. DNA for the CDR3: TGTGCCAGCCGGGACAGGGGTTACAATGAGCAGTTCTTC. This encodes CASRDRGYNEQFF. The variable domain in full, with the rest retrieved from reference TRBV2 and TRBJ2-1, is EPEVTQTPSHQVTQMGQEVILRCVPISNHLYFYWYRQILGQKVEFLVSFYNNEISEKSEIFDDQFSVERPDGSNFTLKIRSTKLEDSAMYFCASRDRGYNEQFFGPGTRLTVL.

V gene TRBV7-9 combines with J gene TRBJ2-5; a weak D match, TRBD1 (5 bases). This CDR3 spans 15 amino acids. Germline V gives CDR1 SEHNR, CDR2 FQNEAQ (reference sequence). V lost 5 bases and J 4 bases, leaving 17 bases between the germline ends. In DNA, the CDR3 is TGTGCCAGCAGCGCCAAAACAGGAGTCGGAGAGACCCAGTACTTC. Translation: CASSAKTGVGETQYF.

The genes are TRBV5-4 and TRBJ2-5; 8 nucleotides match TRBD1. V lost 4 bases and J lost 4; bases outside the gene matches: 12. The CDR3 runs 16 residues. The germline gives CDR1 SGHNT, CDR2 YYREEE (reference sequence). DNA of the CDR3: TGTGCCAGCAGCCCGCAGGGGGCGGTGAGACGAGAGACCCAGTACTTC. Translation: CASSPQGAVRRETQYF.

On this clone: Its ends do not fully match the called genes, so a read error is possible. The J gene is TRBJ2-5, the V gene TRBV2; D not resolved. This CDR3 is built from 13 residues. CDR1 is SNHLY, CDR2 FYNNEI, per germline. CDR3 residues: CASNEGSQETQYF. CDR3 in DNA: TGTGCCAGCAATGAAGGCAGCCAAGAGACCCAGTACTTC.

The chain links TRBV5-1 to TRBJ2-7; 13 nucleotides line up with TRBD2. The CDR3 is 17 amino acids. Trimming cost V 0 bases and J 4 bases; bases outside gene matches: 7. CDR1 and CDR2 (germline): SGHRS, YFSETQ. The CDR3 here is CASSLGTSGSGLYEQYF. In DNA, the CDR3 is TGCGCCAGCAGCTTGGGGACTAGCGGGAGCGGGTTATACGAGCAGTACTTC.

V usage is TRBV6-1 and J usage is TRBJ1-6; D not certain. The ends were cut back, 2 bases at V and 5 bases at J, with 4 bases in the middle. The CDR3 runs to 13 residues. Germline assignment: CDR1 MNHNS and CDR2 SASEGT. Here the CDR3 reads CASSEYNNSPLHF. DNA for the CDR3: TGTGCCAGCAGTGAATACAATAATTCACCCCTCCACTTT.

The CDR3 here is CASSIGPEAFF. DNA of the CDR3: TGTGCCAGTAGTATCGGTCCTGAAGCTTTCTTT. V gene TRBV19 combines with J gene TRBJ1-1; D is uncertain. Germline-derived CDR1 and CDR2 are LNHDA and SQIVND (reference sequence). The CDR3 is 11 residues long. V dropped 3 bases and J dropped 6 bases, with 5 bases sitting between them.

The chain links TRBV5-1 to TRBJ2-2; TRBD2 aligns across 12 bases. Losses at the gene ends were 6 bases for V and 7 bases for J; bases not matched to a gene: 7. The CDR3 spans 15 residues. Looked up from germline, CDR1 is SGHRS and CDR2 is YFSETQ. The CDR3 protein is CASTLTSGSDGELFF. The CDR3 bases are TGCGCCAGCACCCTGACTAGCGGGAGTGACGGGGAGCTGTTTTTT.